A single sample is the source of the 10 T cell receptor beta chains below, sequenced in a study of high-grade serous ovarian cancer treatment subgroups. Tumor tissue was taken before any definitive surgery or chemotherapy was given. The data were produced by immunoSEQ multiplex PCR, yet TCRdb's version contains in-frame clones alone and is incomplete. The table has 1,200 or so clones, approximately 67% seen once. Sequenced sample: tumor tissue. The source is a human donor with high-grade serous ovarian cancer.

This sequence joins TRBV7-8 and TRBJ1-1, with no clear D. Germline CDR1 reads SGHVS; CDR2 reads FQNEAQ. V lost 4 bases and J 4 bases, leaving 16 bases between the germline ends. The CDR3 contains 15 residues. CDR3 residues: CASSSPGGSFTEAFF. CDR3 coding DNA: TGTGCCAGCAGCTCGCCAGGAGGCAGTTTCACTGAAGCTTTCTTT.

V is TRBV5-8 and J is TRBJ2-2; 11 bases agree with TRBD2. CDR1 is SGHTS, CDR2 YDEGEE, per germline. The J segment lost 1 base and the V segment lost 1 base, leaving 3 bases of the junction unmatched. The CDR3 has 17 amino acids. Here the CDR3 DNA reads TGTGCCAGCAGCTTGACCGGACTAGCGGGGAACACCGGGGAGCTGTTTTTT. Its translation: CASSLTGLAGNTGELFF.

The rearrangement joins TRBV30 to TRBJ2-7, with 10 bases that match TRBD1. CDR3 length: 14 residues. Germline trimming cut 5 bases from V and 6 bases from J; bases unmatched to any gene: 10. Germline loops: CDR1 GTSNPN, CDR2 SVGIG (reference sequence). CDR3 sequence (DNA): TGTGCCTGGCATCCGGGACAGGGGATTTTCGAGCAGTACTTC. Protein product: CAWHPGQGIFEQYF.

The chain recombines TRBV13 with TRBJ1-2; 8 positions agree with TRBD1. CDR3 length: 14 residues. Germline V gives CDR1 PRHDT, CDR2 FYEKMQ (reference sequence). V dropped 4 bases and J dropped 4; count of bases not matched to a gene: 5. The CDR3 sequence is CASSSRGPGYGYTF. Written as DNA, the CDR3 is TGTGCCAGCAGCTCCAGGGGGCCTGGCTATGGCTACACCTTC.

This clone was counted a few times. This chain joins TRBV7-3 and TRBJ1-1, with a weak D call TRBD1 (5 bases). The CDR3 runs 12 residues. CDR1 and CDR2 from the germline V gene are SGHTA and FQGTGA. V was shortened by 4 bases and J by 5 bases, with 8 bases between the two germline ends. The chain's CDR3 is CASSSGGTEAFF. The CDR3 nucleotides are TGTGCCAGCAGCTCGGGGGGAACTGAAGCTTTCTTT.

V and J are TRBV7-2 and TRBJ2-1; 11 nucleotides agree with TRBD2. The CDR3 length is 14 residues. V dropped 7 bases and J dropped 8; count of bases not matched to a gene: 7. Germline assignment: CDR1 SGHTA and CDR2 FQGNSA. The CDR3, as DNA: TGTGCCAGCACCGTTACTAGCGGGAGCTATGAGCAGTTCTTC. As protein: CASTVTSGSYEQFF.

The table lists this clone with a count of one. V and J are TRBV19 and TRBJ1-4, with 8 bases matching TRBD1. The V gene's germline CDR1 is LNHDA and CDR2 SQIVND (reference sequence). CDR3 length: 21 amino acids. With V trimmed by 6 bases and J by 8 bases, 29 bases remained unmatched. The CDR3 sequence is CASSNFILRGQGALDNEKLFF. The CDR3 nucleotides are TGTGCCAGTAGCAACTTCATACTCAGAGGGCAGGGGGCGTTGGATAACGAAAAACTGTTTTTT.

This chain links TRBV7-3 with TRBJ1-5; D uncertain. Germline V gene lookup returns CDR1 SGHTA and CDR2 FQGTGA. V dropped 1 base and J dropped 6 bases, with 7 bases sitting between them. This CDR3 has 13 residues. In nucleotides, the CDR3 is TGTGCCAGCAGCTTAAGGCCAGGTCAGCCCCAGCATTTT. Protein product: CASSLRPGQPQHF.

This chain uses TRBV7-2 with TRBJ1-6; 7 nucleotides match TRBD1. Per germline, CDR1 SGHTA and CDR2 FQGNSA. The CDR3 loop spans 15 amino acids. V gave up 5 bases and J gave up 5 bases; unmatched junction bases: 6. CDR3 region: CASSLMTGHNSPLHF. The CDR3 DNA is TGTGCCAGCAGCCTAATGACAGGGCATAATTCACCCCTCCACTTT.

V usage is TRBV9 and J usage is TRBJ2-3; tentatively, D is TRBD2 (6 bases). Per germline, CDR1 SGDLS and CDR2 YYNGEE. V lost 7 bases and J 4 bases, leaving 10 bases between the germline ends. The CDR3 spans 12 residues. The CDR3 sequence: CASGRGSDTQYF. Written as DNA, the CDR3 is TGTGCCAGCGGGCGGGGCTCAGATACGCAGTATTTT.